This T cell receptor (beta chain) is drawn from a study of cytomegalovirus exposure and HLA in healthy donors. Germline V gives CDR1 SGDLS, CDR2 YYNGEE. The CDR3 spans 13 residues. V lost 2 bases and J lost 5; bases outside the gene matches: 2. The table came from immunoSEQ multiplex PCR; TCRdb's copy has only in-frame clones and leaves some out. The sample lists some 180,000 clones; roughly nine tenths were seen once. Sequencing used PBMCs. J is TRBJ2-7 and V is TRBV9; 9 bases map to TRBD1. This TCR came from a man aged 25 to 45 in good health and CMV-seropositive. DNA for the CDR3: TGTGCCAGCAGCGTGGACAGGGGACACGAGCAGTACTTC. It encodes CASSVDRGHEQYF. The whole variable domain, filled in from reference TRBV9 and TRBJ2-7, reads DSGVTQTPKHLITATGQRVTLRCSPRSGDLSVYWYQQSLDQGLQFLIQYYNGEERAKGNILERFSAQQFPDLHSELNLSSLELGDSALYFCASSVDRGHEQYFGPGTRLTVT.